Listed below are T cell receptor beta chains from one sample, sequenced in a study of OX40 agonist ivuxolimab in advanced cancers. Sequencing was performed with immunoSEQ multiplex PCR; in TCRdb, only in-frame clones are kept and a portion is missing. The sample has tens of thousands of clones, approximately 89% seen once; the top ten hold less than 2.5%. The sample here was CD4+ or CD8+ T cells sorted from blood, taken in a trial of the OX40 agonist ivuxolimab. All receptors come from an adult with an advanced solid tumor such as melanoma, head and neck, liver or kidney cancer. The CDR3 runs from the conserved cysteine through the conserved F or W. Fields, in order: V gene, J gene, CDR3 protein.

TRBV15	TRBJ2-1	CATSRDGSGGTYNEQFF
TRBV4-1	TRBJ2-1	CASSQTLIGTSGLREQFF
TRBV5-1	TRBJ1-1	CASGEAFF
TRBV2	TRBJ2-7	CASWDTRSSYEQYF
TRBV2	TRBJ2-3	CASSQSGTESTDTQYF
TRBV27	TRBJ1-4	CASSPNWTGGGKLFF
TRBV4-2	TRBJ2-2	CASSQAFRRPDTGELFF
TRBV28	TRBJ2-7	CASRGDSSYEQYF
TRBV5-6	TRBJ2-2	CASSWGQVNTGELFF
TRBV4-2	TRBJ2-1	CASSQDYLAGGSTDEQFF